This is a list of T cell receptor beta chains from one sample in a study of regulatory T cells in long-lasting Graves disease. TCRdb re-derived calls from the multiplex PCR reads in MiXCR, one entry per CDR3 protein. The repertoire holds a few hundred thousand distinct CDR3 sequences, with roughly a quarter as singletons. The sample here was peripheral blood mononuclear cells (PBMCs), taken when the disease was refractory, from a patient treated with antithyroid drugs. These receptors all come from a female donor with Graves disease. CDR3s include the opening cysteine and the closing phenylalanine or tryptophan. Each record gives: CDR3 DNA, CDR3 protein, D gene, clone size, V gene, J gene. D genes are given only for firm matches. Part of the rows lack a size; the others show once, few, many or a class for expanded clones.

TGTGCCAGCAGCCCGCGGACAGGGGGCCGGGACGAGCAGTACTTC	CASSPRTGGRDEQYF	TRBD1	-	TRBV3-1	TRBJ2-7
TGCAGTACGATCGGGGGGCAAGCCACTGAAGCTTTCTTT	CSTIGGQATEAFF	-	-	TRBV20-1	TRBJ1-1
TGTGCCAGCTCAAGCGGGGGGGCCGTCTATAATTCACCCCTCCACTTT	CASSSGGAVYNSPLHF	-	many	TRBV2	TRBJ1-6
TGTGCCAGCAGACGCAGAGCGGGCACTGAAGCTTTCTTT	CASRRRAGTEAFF	-	-	TRBV12-3/TRBV12-4	TRBJ1-1
TGTGCCAGCAGCCCGCCGGGACAGACTAATGAAAAACTGTTTTTT	CASSPPGQTNEKLFF	TRBD1	-	TRBV7-9	TRBJ1-4
TGCGCCAGCAGCTTGGTCCGGGGGCGGGCTGAAGCTTTCTTT	CASSLVRGRAEAFF	-	-	TRBV5-1	TRBJ1-1
TGTGCCAGCAGCCCATCAGACGGGGCTAGGGGCTACACCTTC	CASSPSDGARGYTF	-	few	TRBV7-3	TRBJ1-2
TGTGCCTGGAGTGGGGGGCTCACTGAAGCTTTCTTT	CAWSGGLTEAFF	-	few	TRBV30	TRBJ1-1
TGCGCCAGCAGCTCCCTTGGCTACTCGACGGCTAATTACTTC	CASSSLGYSTANYF	-	-	TRBV5-1	TRBJ2-7
TGTGCCAGCAGCTTAGCGGGCGGTTATAACACTGAAGCTTTCTTT	CASSLAGGYNTEAFF	-	-	TRBV7-2	TRBJ1-1
TGTGCCAGCAGCTTAGCGGCTAGCTGGATCACAGATACGCAGTATTTT	CASSLAASWITDTQYF	-	-	TRBV7-2	TRBJ2-3
TGTGCCAGCAGCACCCAGGGAGGGCCAGATACGCAGTATTTT	CASSTQGGPDTQYF	TRBD2	-	TRBV4-2	TRBJ2-3
TGTGCCAGCAGTGAAAGCGGGATCCTTCCCACTGAAGCTTTCTTT	CASSESGILPTEAFF	-	few	TRBV25-1	TRBJ1-1
TGTGCCAGCAGTACCTCCACGAACACTGAAGCTTTCTTT	CASSTSTNTEAFF	-	-	TRBV27	TRBJ1-1
TGCAGCGTTGAACCCCCGGGACAAGAGACCCAGTACTTC	CSVEPPGQETQYF	-	few	TRBV29-1	TRBJ2-5
TGCAGTGCTCTGGGGGCCACTGGAAACACCATATATTTT	CSALGATGNTIYF	-	-	TRBV20-1	TRBJ1-3
TGTGCCAGCGGGCCCGGCCAGGGGGAAACCGGGGAGCTGTTTTTT	CASGPGQGETGELFF	TRBD1	-	TRBV12-3/TRBV12-4	TRBJ2-2
TGCGCCAGCAGCCCCCCGGGAGGTAGACTCACTGAAGCTTTCTTT	CASSPPGGRLTEAFF	-	-	TRBV5-1	TRBJ1-1
TGTGCCAGCAGTCGACCCAATCAGCCCCAGCATTTT	CASSRPNQPQHF	-	many	TRBV11-2	TRBJ1-5
TGTGCCAGCAGTTACCCTCGGACAGATAGCAATCAGCCCCAGCATTTT	CASSYPRTDSNQPQHF	-	few	TRBV6-5	TRBJ1-5
TGTGCCAGCAGCTTAGGGGCCCAGCCGTATAGTGGGGAGACCCAGTACTTC	CASSLGAQPYSGETQYF	-	many	TRBV11-2	TRBJ2-5
TGTGCCAGCAGCTTGGGCGAGCTCAGACAGATCAATCAGCCCCAGCATTTT	CASSLGELRQINQPQHF	-	few	TRBV5-8	TRBJ1-5
TGCAGTGCTAGAGATAGGAGACTAGGTGGCAATCAGCCCCAGCATTTT	CSARDRRLGGNQPQHF	-	few	TRBV20-1	TRBJ1-5
TGTGCCAGCAGTTTGAAACAGGGTAACACTGAAGCTTTCTTT	CASSLKQGNTEAFF	-	few	TRBV12-3/TRBV12-4	TRBJ1-1
TGTGCCAGCAGCGTAGTTGAGGGGTCGCGAGCTTTCTTT	CASSVVEGSRAFF	-	few	TRBV9	TRBJ1-1